This T cell receptor (beta chain) appears in the sequencing data of a study of T cells in Graves' hyperthyroidism and ophthalmopathy. Broader study findings: Most thyroid clonotypes that were expanded above 0.001 also turned up in blood. The model predicted ophthalmopathy a median around six months before onset.

Trimming removed 0 bases from V and 5 bases from J, with 13 bases in between. The CDR3 contains 14 residues. Germline loops: CDR1 GTSNPN, CDR2 SVGIG (reference sequence). This clonotype was detected many times. Antigen: not known. It was RNA transcripts that yielded the amplified TCR beta CDR3 regions. Using the HTBI primer set, a first-round RT-PCR was run on the TCR CDR3. TCRdb re-called the multiplex PCR reads through MiXCR, storing one row per CDR3 protein. The top ten clones hold around 7% of a sample with 600,000 or so distinct CDR3 sequences, around 14% of them seen once. The chain is built from TRBV30 and TRBJ1-2; D ambiguous. Sequencing was carried out using blood. This clonotype was obtained from a woman aged 18-29 years with Graves' ophthalmopathy. In nucleotides, the CDR3 is TGTGCCTGGAGTGTTCCGATGGCCCCTTATGGCTACACCTTC. This sequence encodes CAWSVPMAPYGYTF.